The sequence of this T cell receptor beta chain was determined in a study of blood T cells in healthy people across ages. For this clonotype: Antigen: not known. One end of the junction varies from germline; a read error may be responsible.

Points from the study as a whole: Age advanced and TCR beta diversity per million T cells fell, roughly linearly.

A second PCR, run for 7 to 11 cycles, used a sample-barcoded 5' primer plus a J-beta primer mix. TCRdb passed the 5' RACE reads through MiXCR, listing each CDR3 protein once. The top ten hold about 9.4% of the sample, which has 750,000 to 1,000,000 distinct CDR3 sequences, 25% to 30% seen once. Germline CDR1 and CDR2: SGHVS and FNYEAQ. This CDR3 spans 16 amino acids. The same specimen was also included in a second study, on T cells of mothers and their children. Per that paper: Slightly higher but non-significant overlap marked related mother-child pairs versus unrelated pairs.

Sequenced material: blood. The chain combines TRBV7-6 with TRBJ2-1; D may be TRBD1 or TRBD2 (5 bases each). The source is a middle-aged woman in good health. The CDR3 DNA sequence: TGTGCCAGCGGCTTTCCCGGGACCTCAATTTACAATGAGCAGTTCTTC. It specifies CASGFPGTSIYNEQFF.